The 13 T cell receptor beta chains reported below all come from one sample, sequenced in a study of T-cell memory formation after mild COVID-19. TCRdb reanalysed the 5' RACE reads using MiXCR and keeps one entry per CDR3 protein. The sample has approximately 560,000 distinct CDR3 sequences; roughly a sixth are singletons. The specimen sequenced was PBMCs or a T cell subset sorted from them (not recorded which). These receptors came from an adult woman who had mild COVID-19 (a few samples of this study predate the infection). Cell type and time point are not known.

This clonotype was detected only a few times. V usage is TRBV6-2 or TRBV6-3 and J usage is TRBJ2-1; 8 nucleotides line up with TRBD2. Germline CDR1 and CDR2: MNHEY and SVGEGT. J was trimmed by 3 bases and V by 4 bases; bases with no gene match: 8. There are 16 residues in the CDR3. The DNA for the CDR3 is TGTGCCAGCAGTTTCCCGGGGCTAGCGGGCTACAATGAGCAGTTCTTC. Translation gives CASSFPGLAGYNEQFF.

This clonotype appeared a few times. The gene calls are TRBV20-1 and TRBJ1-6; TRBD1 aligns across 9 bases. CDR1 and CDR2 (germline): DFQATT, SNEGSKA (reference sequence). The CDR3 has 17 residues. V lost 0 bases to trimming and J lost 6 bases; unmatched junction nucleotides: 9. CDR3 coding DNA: TGCAGTGCTAGAGATTCGAGGAGGGACAGGGTTAATTCACCCCTCCACTTT. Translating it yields CSARDSRRDRVNSPLHF.

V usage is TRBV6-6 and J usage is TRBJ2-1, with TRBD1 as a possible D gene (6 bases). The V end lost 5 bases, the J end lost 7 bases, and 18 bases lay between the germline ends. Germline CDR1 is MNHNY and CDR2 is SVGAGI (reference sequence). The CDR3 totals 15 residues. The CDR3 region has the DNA TGTGCCAGCAGTCGAGAAACAGGGAGCAGGAATGAGCAGTTCTTC. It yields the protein CASSRETGSRNEQFF.

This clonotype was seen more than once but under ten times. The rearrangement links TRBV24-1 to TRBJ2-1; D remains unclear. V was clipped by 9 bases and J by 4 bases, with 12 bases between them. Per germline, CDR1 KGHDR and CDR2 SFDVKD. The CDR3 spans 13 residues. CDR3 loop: CATPVRIYNEQFF. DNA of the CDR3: TGTGCCACCCCGGTAAGGATTTACAATGAGCAGTTCTTC.

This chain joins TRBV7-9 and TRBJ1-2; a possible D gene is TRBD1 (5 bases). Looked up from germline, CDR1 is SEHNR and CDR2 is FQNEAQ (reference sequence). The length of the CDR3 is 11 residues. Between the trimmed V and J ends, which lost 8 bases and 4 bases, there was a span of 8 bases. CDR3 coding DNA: TGTGCCAGCGGGGGGGTCTATGGCTACACCTTC. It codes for CASGGVYGYTF.

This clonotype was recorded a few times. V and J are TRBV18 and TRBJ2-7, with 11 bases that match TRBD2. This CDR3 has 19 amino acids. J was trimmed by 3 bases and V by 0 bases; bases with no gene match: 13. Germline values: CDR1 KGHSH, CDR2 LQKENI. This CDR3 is CASSPPGTSGLQRGYEQYF. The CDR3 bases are TGTGCCAGCTCACCACCCGGGACTAGCGGACTCCAACGGGGCTACGAGCAGTACTTC.

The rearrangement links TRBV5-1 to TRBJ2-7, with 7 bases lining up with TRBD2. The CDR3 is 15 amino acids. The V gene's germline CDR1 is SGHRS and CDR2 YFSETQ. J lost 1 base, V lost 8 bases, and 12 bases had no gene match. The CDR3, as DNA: TGCGCCAGTAGAGGGGAGCCTAGCGGTTCCTACGAGCAGTACTTC. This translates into CASRGEPSGSYEQYF.

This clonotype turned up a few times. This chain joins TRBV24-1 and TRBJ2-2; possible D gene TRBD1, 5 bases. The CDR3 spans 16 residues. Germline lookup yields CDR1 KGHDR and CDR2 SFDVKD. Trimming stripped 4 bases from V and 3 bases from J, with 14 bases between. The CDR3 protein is CATSDSDRGDTGELFF. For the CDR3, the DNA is TGTGCCACCAGTGACTCCGACAGAGGCGACACCGGGGAGCTGTTTTTT.

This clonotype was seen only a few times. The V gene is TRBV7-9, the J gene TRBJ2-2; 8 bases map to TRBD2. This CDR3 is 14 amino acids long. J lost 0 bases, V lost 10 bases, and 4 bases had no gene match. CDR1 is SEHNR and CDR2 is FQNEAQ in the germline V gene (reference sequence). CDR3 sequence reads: CANGLAANTGELFF. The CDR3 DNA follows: TGTGCCAACGGACTAGCCGCGAACACCGGGGAGCTGTTTTTT.

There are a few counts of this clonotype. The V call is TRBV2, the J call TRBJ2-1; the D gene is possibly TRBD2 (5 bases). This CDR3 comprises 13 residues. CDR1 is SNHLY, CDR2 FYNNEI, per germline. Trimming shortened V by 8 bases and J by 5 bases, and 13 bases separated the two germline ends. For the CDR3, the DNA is TGTGCCAGCGAAATCTCGGGGAACAATGAGCAGTTCTTC. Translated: CASEISGNNEQFF.

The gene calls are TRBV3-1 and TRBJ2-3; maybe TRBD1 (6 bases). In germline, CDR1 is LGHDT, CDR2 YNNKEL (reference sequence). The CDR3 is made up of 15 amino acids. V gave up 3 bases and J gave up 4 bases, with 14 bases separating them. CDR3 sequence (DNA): TGTGCCAGCAGCCACACAGGGATTCGGTCAGATACGCAGTATTTT. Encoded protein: CASSHTGIRSDTQYF.

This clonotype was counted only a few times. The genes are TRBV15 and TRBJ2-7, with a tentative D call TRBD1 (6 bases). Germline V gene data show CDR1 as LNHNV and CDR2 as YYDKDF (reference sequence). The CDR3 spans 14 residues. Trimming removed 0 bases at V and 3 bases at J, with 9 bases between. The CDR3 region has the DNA TGTGCCACCAGCAGAGATCGGACAGTCTACGAGCAGTACTTC. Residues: CATSRDRTVYEQYF.

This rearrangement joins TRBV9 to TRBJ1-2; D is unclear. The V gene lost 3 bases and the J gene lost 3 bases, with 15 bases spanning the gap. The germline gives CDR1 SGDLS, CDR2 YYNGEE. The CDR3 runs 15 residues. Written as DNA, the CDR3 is TGTGCCAGCAGCGCCCCTCCGGGAGGAGACTATGGCTACACCTTC. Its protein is CASSAPPGGDYGYTF.